This T cell receptor (beta chain) comes out of a study of blood T cell repertoires in COVID-19. In the study overall: Samples taken during acute and convalescent COVID-19 were collected in the United States, Italy and Spain. PBMCs, B-cell-depleted T cells, or T cells provided the cDNA or gDNA that made up the material.

As originally analysed: Cell counts per sample came from amplifying reference gene primers. Measured with immunoSEQ multiplex PCR; TCRdb has only the in-frame clones, and not every one. V, J and clone size derive from that table, while D and trimming were established from the DNA sequence. The data hold 20,000 to 25,000 clones, with approximately 90% observed a single time. V shed 6 bases, J shed 4 bases, and the junction held 17 bases outside the gene matches. The CDR3 totals 17 residues. The germline CDR1 and CDR2 sequences are MRHNA and SNTAGT. The receptor was derived from a human donor in a cohort sampled during active COVID-19. The donor label of this sample is uncertain. The chain links TRBV6-4 to TRBJ2-5; TRBD1 aligns across 7 bases. The source material was peripheral blood. The DNA of the CDR3 is TGTGCCAGCAGAATACTGCCGGAGCAGGGGGTGACAGAGACCCAGTACTTC. Translating it yields CASRILPEQGVTETQYF.